The clone carrying this T cell receptor (beta chain) was observed a handful of times. The antigen is unknown. Germline V gives CDR1 SEHNR, CDR2 FQNEAQ (reference sequence). This CDR3 is 15 amino acids long. V gave up 8 bases and J gave up 1 base; unmatched junction bases: 10. These data come from a study of T-cell memory formation after mild COVID-19. Study as a whole: In these data, TCR clusters were largely donor specific.

The study's findings and limits: Balance between CD4 and CD8 was seen in clones contracting day 15 to 85, and a CD4+ lean was seen in later expanders. Clones that contracted clustered mainly in CM and EM if CD4+ and in EMRA if CD8+. Day 37-peaking second-wave clones had unconfirmed SARS-CoV-2 specificity.

TCRdb independently ran MiXCR on the 5' RACE reads; one entry per CDR3 protein. The sample has about 280,000 distinct CDR3 sequences, under 8.5% seen once; the top ten hold approximately 23%. The J gene is TRBJ1-1, the V gene TRBV7-9, with 7 bases lining up with TRBD1. Sequenced material: PBMCs or a T cell subset sorted from them (not recorded which). This receptor was identified in a man aged 18 to 29 who had mild COVID-19 (a few samples of this study predate the infection). Cell type and time point are not known. The CDR3 spells CASATRGGRNTEAFF. The CDR3 bases are TGTGCCAGCGCAACTCGAGGGGGCCGGAACACTGAAGCTTTCTTT.